This TCR beta chain emerged from a study of cytomegalovirus exposure and HLA in healthy donors. General study findings and limits: Researchers reportedly found TCR beta sequences accurately predicted most subjects' HLA-A and HLA-B alleles. Productive rates of about 87% or about 30% were seen for most TCR beta V segments in an earlier analysis.

A remark on this clone: Its antigen is not known.

CDR1 and CDR2 from the germline V gene are SGHRS and YFSETQ. The CDR3 length is 16 residues. The V segment lost 5 bases and the J segment 3 bases; nucleotides outside the gene matches: 10. This PCR relied on a set of 60 Vbeta primers and 13 Jbeta primers. Data came from immunoSEQ multiplex PCR; TCRdb stores just in-frame clones and leaves some out. The sample comprises about 180,000 clones, 80% to 90% of which are singletons, and around 1.2% rests with the top ten. This sequence joins TRBV5-1 and TRBJ2-3; 9 bases line up with TRBD2. The receptor's source is a girl aged 2 to 10 in good health and CMV-seropositive. Specimen: PBMCs. As DNA, the CDR3 is TGCGCCAGCAGATCTGATAGCGGGGGCCTAACAGATACGCAGTATTTT. Its translation: CASRSDSGGLTDTQYF.